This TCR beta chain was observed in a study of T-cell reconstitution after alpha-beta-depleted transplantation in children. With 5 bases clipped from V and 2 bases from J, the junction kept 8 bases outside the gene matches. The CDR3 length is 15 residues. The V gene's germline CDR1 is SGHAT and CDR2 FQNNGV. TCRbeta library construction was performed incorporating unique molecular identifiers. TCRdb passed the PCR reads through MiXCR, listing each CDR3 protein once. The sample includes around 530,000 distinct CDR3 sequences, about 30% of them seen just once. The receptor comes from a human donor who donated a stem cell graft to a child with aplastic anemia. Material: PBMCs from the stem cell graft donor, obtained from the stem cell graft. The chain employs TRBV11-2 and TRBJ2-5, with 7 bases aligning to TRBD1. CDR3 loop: CASSPGTALQETQYF. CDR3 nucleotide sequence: TGTGCCAGCAGCCCCGGGACAGCCTTGCAAGAGACCCAGTACTTC. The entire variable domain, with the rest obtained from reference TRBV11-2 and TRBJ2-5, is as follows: EAGVAQSPRYKIIEKRQSVAFWCNPISGHATLYWYQQILGQGPKLLIQFQNNGVVDDSQLPKDRFSAERLKGVDSTLKIQPAKLEDSAVYLCASSPGTALQETQYFGPGTRLLVL.